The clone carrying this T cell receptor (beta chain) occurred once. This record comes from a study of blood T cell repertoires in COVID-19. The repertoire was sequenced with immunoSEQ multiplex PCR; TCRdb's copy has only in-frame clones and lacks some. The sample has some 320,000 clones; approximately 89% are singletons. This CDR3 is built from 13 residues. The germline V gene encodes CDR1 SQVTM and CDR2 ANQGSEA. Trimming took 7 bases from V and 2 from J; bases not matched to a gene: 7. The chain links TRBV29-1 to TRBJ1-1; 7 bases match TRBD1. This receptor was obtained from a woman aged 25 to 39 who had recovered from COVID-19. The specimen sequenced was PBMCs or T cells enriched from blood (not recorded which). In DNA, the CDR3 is TGCAGCGCGGGGGACAGCCCAAACACTGAAGCTTTCTTT. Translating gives CSAGDSPNTEAFF. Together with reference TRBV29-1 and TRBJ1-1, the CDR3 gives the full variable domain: SAVISQKPSRDICQRGTSLTIQCQVDSQVTMMFWYRQQPGQSLTLIATANQGSEATYESGFVIDKFPISRPNLTFSTLTVSNMSPEDSSIYLCSAGDSPNTEAFFGQGTRLTVV.